Listed here are 25 T cell receptor beta chains from one sample, sequenced in a study of identical twins. Using its own MiXCR run on the 5' RACE reads, TCRdb lists one record per CDR3 protein. The profile shows around 570,000 distinct CDR3 sequences, around 9.6% of them singletons. The sample was also linked to a second study, of yellow fever vaccine responses in identical twins.

The sequenced sample consisted of PBMCs. The origin of the receptors is a woman under 30 in good health.

This chain links TRBV12-3 or TRBV12-4 with TRBJ2-1, with 9 bases matching TRBD1. With V trimmed by 6 bases and J by 5 bases, 5 bases remained unmatched. The CDR3 has 14 residues. CDR3: CASRTGTGNNEQFF. CDR3 nucleotide sequence: TGTGCCAGCAGGACCGGGACAGGGAACAATGAGCAGTTCTTC.

The CDR3 reads CASSNFGRAENIQYF. The CDR3 region has the DNA TGTGCCAGCAGCAACTTCGGGAGGGCCGAGAACATTCAGTACTTC. The rearrangement uses TRBV3-1 and TRBJ2-4, with 8 bases aligning to TRBD2. J was trimmed by 7 bases and V by 5 bases; bases with no gene match: 10. CDR1 is LGHDT and CDR2 is YNNKEL in the germline V gene (reference sequence). The CDR3 spans 15 residues. Using reference TRBV3-1 and TRBJ2-4 for the parts outside the CDR3, the full variable domain is DTAVSQTPKYLVTQMGNDKSIKCEQNLGHDTMYWYKQDSKKFLKIMFSYNNKELIINETVPNRFSPKSPDKAHLNLHINSLELGDSAVYFCASSNFGRAENIQYFGAGTRLSVL.

This clonotype was observed a few times. V and J are TRBV20-1 and TRBJ2-3; possibly TRBD1 for D (5 bases). CDR3 length: 13 amino acids. Between the trimmed V and J ends, which lost 6 bases and 6 bases, there was a span of 16 bases. CDR1 is DFQATT and CDR2 is SNEGSKA in the germline V gene (reference sequence). CDR3 amino acids: CSAALQARDTQYF. In nucleotides, the CDR3 is TGCAGTGCAGCGCTACAGGCGAGGGATACGCAGTATTTT.

This clonotype occurred a few times. The chain is built from TRBV10-3 and TRBJ2-3, with 7 bases fitting TRBD2. Germline V gene lookup returns CDR1 ENHRY and CDR2 SYGVKD. V lost 0 bases, J lost 0 bases, and 9 bases stayed unmatched. This CDR3 comprises 18 residues. The CDR3 nucleotides read TGTGCCATCAGTGAGTCGATAATAGCGGGCTTAAGCACAGATACGCAGTATTTT. It specifies CAISESIIAGLSTDTQYF.

This clonotype has more than one count but fewer than ten. This sequence joins TRBV7-8 and TRBJ1-5; a possible D gene is TRBD1 (6 bases). CDR1 is SGHVS and CDR2 is FQNEAQ in the germline V gene. V lost 5 bases, J lost 0 bases, and 11 bases lay in between. The CDR3 has 15 amino acids. DNA for the CDR3: TGTGCCAGCAGCAGCGGGACAATTAGCAATCAGCCCCAGCATTTT. This sequence encodes CASSSGTISNQPQHF.

This clonotype was observed a handful of times. V and J are TRBV20-1 and TRBJ2-1; 11 bases align to TRBD2. The CDR3 has 15 amino acids. Germline CDR1 is DFQATT and CDR2 is SNEGSKA (reference sequence). J was trimmed by 3 bases and V by 4 bases; bases with no gene match: 5. CDR3 in DNA: TGCAGTGCTATAGGGACTAGCGGAATCTACAATGAGCAGTTCTTC. Translation: CSAIGTSGIYNEQFF.

The table lists this clonotype with many counts. The CDR3 coding sequence is TGTGCCAGCCGTCGGGACTGGGCGAACACCGGGGAGCTGTTTTTT. This translates into CASRRDWANTGELFF. The gene calls are TRBV6-1 and TRBJ2-2; a weak D match, TRBD2 (6 bases). The V end was cut by 8 bases, the J end by 0 bases, with 13 bases between. Germline lookup yields CDR1 MNHNS and CDR2 SASEGT. The CDR3 loop spans 15 amino acids.

The chain has TRBV20-1 and TRBJ2-3; unclear D gene. Trimming took off 4 bases at V and 5 bases at J, with 7 bases between the two ends. There are 11 residues in the CDR3. Per the germline V gene, CDR1 is DFQATT and CDR2 is SNEGSKA (reference sequence). CDR3 in DNA: TGCAGTGCTACCCATATAGATACGCAGTATTTT. Protein product: CSATHIDTQYF.

The chain has TRBV27 and TRBJ2-7; 7 nucleotides match TRBD2. This CDR3 has 12 residues. Germline V gives CDR1 MNHEY, CDR2 SMNVEV (reference sequence). The V and J ends lost 10 bases and 2 bases, in that order; junction bases with no gene match: 5. CDR3 sequence (DNA): TGTGCCACTAAGGGAGGGCCCTACGAGCAGTACTTC. It specifies CATKGGPYEQYF.

J is TRBJ2-1 and V is TRBV28; D is uncertain. The CDR3 has 13 residues. CDR1 and CDR2 (germline): MDHEN, SYDVKM. V lost 6 bases and J lost 5, with 11 bases in between. CDR3 coding DNA: TGTGCCAGCAGCCCAAGACAAAACAATGAGCAGTTCTTC. Translation: CASSPRQNNEQFF. Based on the CDR3 plus reference TRBV28 and TRBJ2-1, the full variable domain is DVKVTQSSRYLVKRTGEKVFLECVQDMDHENMFWYRQDPGLGLRLIYFSYDVKMKEKGDIPEGYSVSREKKERFSLILESASTNQTSMYLCASSPRQNNEQFFGPGTRLTVL.

This chain connects TRBV2 to TRBJ2-7; D is undetermined. V shed 4 bases and J shed 2 bases, with 9 bases lying between them. Germline CDR1 reads SNHLY; CDR2 reads FYNNEI. This CDR3 region has 13 residues. The CDR3 DNA sequence: TGTGCCAGCAGTGTAGTAATTACCTACGAGCAGTACTTC. Amino acid sequence: CASSVVITYEQYF.

This clonotype has a handful of counts. The rearrangement joins TRBV24-1 to TRBJ1-5; D may be TRBD1 (5 bases). CDR1 is KGHDR and CDR2 is SFDVKD in the germline V gene. The V end was cut by 5 bases, the J end by 0 bases, with 7 bases between. The CDR3 is made up of 14 amino acids. CDR3: CATSVGDSNQPQHF. DNA of the CDR3: TGTGCCACCAGTGTGGGGGATAGCAATCAGCCCCAGCATTTT.

As regards this clonotype: A much more abundant neighbour one base away suggests this may be a read error. The rearrangement uses TRBV6-1 and TRBJ2-3, with 10 bases matching TRBD2. Trimming at V came to 0 bases and at J to 6 bases, leaving 9 bases not matched to a gene. Germline V gene data show CDR1 as MNHNS and CDR2 as SASEGT. The CDR3 has 17 amino acids. Written as DNA, the CDR3 is TGTGCCAGCAGTGAAGCAGAGGCGGCTAGCGGGAGTGATACGCAGTATTTT. Translating gives CASSEAEAASGSDTQYF.

The chain couples TRBV6-5 to TRBJ2-7; 7 bases match TRBD2. CDR1 and CDR2 from the germline V gene are MNHEY and SVGAGI. CDR3 length: 15 residues. Trimming took 3 bases from V and 3 from J; bases not matched to a gene: 8. The CDR3 DNA follows: TGTGCCAGCAGTTATAACGATGGGGGGGGCTACGAGCAGTACTTC. Its translation is CASSYNDGGGYEQYF.

The J gene is TRBJ2-2, the V gene TRBV6-1; D perhaps matches TRBD1 (6 bases). CDR3 length equals 17 residues. Germline CDR1 is MNHNS and CDR2 is SASEGT. The V gene lost 6 bases and the J gene lost 1 base, with 18 bases spanning the gap. The CDR3 nucleotides are TGTGCCAGCAGGCGGCCGGGGACAAGCCTGAACACCGGGGAGCTGTTTTTT. The encoded protein is CASRRPGTSLNTGELFF.

This clonotype was seen at least ten times. The chain employs TRBV6-1 and TRBJ2-2; 8 positions agree with TRBD2. The CDR3 is 16 amino acids. V dropped 5 bases and J dropped 7; count of bases not matched to a gene: 12. CDR1 and CDR2 from the germline V gene are MNHNS and SASEGT. CDR3 DNA: TGTGCCAGCAGTCCCTTTGCGGGAGGATTTGGCGGGGAGCTGTTTTTT. Translating gives CASSPFAGGFGGELFF.

This clonotype showed up just a few times. The chain links TRBV3-1 to TRBJ2-1; D not certain. Germline V gene lookup returns CDR1 LGHDT and CDR2 YNNKEL (reference sequence). This CDR3 region has 18 residues. V lost 4 bases, J lost 3 bases, and 22 bases lay in between. CDR3 bases: TGTGCCAGCAGCCCCCCCAGTTGGTCAGCTTCGATCTACAATGAGCAGTTCTTC. The encoded protein is CASSPPSWSASIYNEQFF.

The rearrangement links TRBV27 to TRBJ2-7, with D possibly matching TRBD1 (6 bases). Germline CDR1 and CDR2: MNHEY and SMNVEV (reference sequence). There are 14 residues in the CDR3. Trimming removed 5 bases at V and 4 bases at J, with 15 bases between. This chain's CDR3 is CASSQGPSGYEQYF. The CDR3 nucleotides are TGTGCCAGCAGTCAGGGGCCGTCAGGGTACGAGCAGTACTTC.

The genes are TRBV29-1 and TRBJ1-2; D is ambiguous. This CDR3 is built from 13 residues. The germline V and J ends were trimmed by 6 bases and 8 bases, with 19 bases remaining between them. Germline V gene data show CDR1 as SQVTM and CDR2 as ANQGSEA. CDR3 sequence (DNA): TGCAGCGTGCCTGGACGCAACATTCCGGGCTACACCTTC. It translates to CSVPGRNIPGYTF.

V and J are TRBV6-2 or TRBV6-3 and TRBJ2-2; D gene uncertain. V was shortened by 6 bases and J by 8 bases, with 22 bases between the two germline ends. Germline V CDR1 and CDR2: MNHEY, SVGEGT. The CDR3 extends over 16 amino acids. The CDR3 loop is CASRAITDGPWGELFF. Written as DNA, the CDR3 is TGTGCCAGCAGAGCCATCACGGACGGGCCGTGGGGGGAGCTGTTTTTT.

This clonotype was counted a few times. The chain has TRBV6-2 or TRBV6-3 and TRBJ2-1, with 15 bases that match TRBD2. The ends lost 6 bases at V and 5 bases at J; junction bases unmatched: 11. Germline assignment: CDR1 MNHEY and CDR2 SVGEGT. The CDR3 is 18 residues long. CDR3 nucleotides: TGTGCCAGCAGCCGAAGGACTAGCGGGAGGGCCGGCGACAATGAGCAGTTCTTC. Translation: CASSRRTSGRAGDNEQFF.

This clonotype appeared many times. The chain uses TRBV24-1 and TRBJ2-1, with D perhaps assigned TRBD1 or TRBD2 (5 bases each). The CDR3 spans 12 residues. The V and J ends lost 4 bases and 15 bases respectively, with 15 bases between them. Germline loops: CDR1 KGHDR, CDR2 SFDVKD. CDR3: CATSEYPGPRFF. CDR3 DNA sequence: TGTGCCACCAGTGAGTACCCGGGGCCAAGGTTCTTC.

Comment on this clonotype: An end of the junction does not agree with germline; a read error may underlie this. CDR3 region: CASSVAPGGLDTGELVF. In nucleotides, the CDR3 is TGTGCCAGCAGTGTAGCCCCAGGGGGCTTGGACACCGGGGAGCTGGTTTTT. The V gene is TRBV2, the J gene TRBJ2-2; 8 nucleotides match TRBD1. CDR1 is SNHLY, CDR2 FYNNEI, per germline. This CDR3 comprises 17 residues. The entire variable domain, with the rest obtained from reference TRBV2 and TRBJ2-2, is as follows: EPEVTQTPSHQVTQMGQEVILRCVPISNHLYFYWYRQILGQKVEFLVSFYNNEISEKSEIFDDQFSVERPDGSNFTLKIRSTKLEDSAMYFCASSVAPGGLDTGELVFGEGSRLTVL.

In this sample, this clonotype turned up a few times. The chain joins TRBV6-2 or TRBV6-3 to TRBJ2-1, with D maybe TRBD2 (8 bases). Germline V gene sequence: CDR1 MNHEY, CDR2 SVGEGT. With 11 bases removed from V and 10 bases from J, the gap between germline ends came to 21 bases. The CDR3 length is 13 residues. The CDR3 DNA reads as TGTGCCTGCCGGGACCGGGGGGGACAGGAGCAGTTCTTC. Translating it yields CACRDRGGQEQFF.

This clonotype was seen at least ten times. The chain links TRBV12-3 or TRBV12-4 to TRBJ1-1, with D tentatively TRBD1 (5 bases). The CDR3 runs to 15 residues. Trimming shortened V by 7 bases and J by 1 base, and 16 bases separated the two germline ends. CDR3 DNA: TGTGCCAGCACCCCCGGGGGGACCGAGAACACTGAAGCTTTCTTT. Protein product: CASTPGGTENTEAFF.